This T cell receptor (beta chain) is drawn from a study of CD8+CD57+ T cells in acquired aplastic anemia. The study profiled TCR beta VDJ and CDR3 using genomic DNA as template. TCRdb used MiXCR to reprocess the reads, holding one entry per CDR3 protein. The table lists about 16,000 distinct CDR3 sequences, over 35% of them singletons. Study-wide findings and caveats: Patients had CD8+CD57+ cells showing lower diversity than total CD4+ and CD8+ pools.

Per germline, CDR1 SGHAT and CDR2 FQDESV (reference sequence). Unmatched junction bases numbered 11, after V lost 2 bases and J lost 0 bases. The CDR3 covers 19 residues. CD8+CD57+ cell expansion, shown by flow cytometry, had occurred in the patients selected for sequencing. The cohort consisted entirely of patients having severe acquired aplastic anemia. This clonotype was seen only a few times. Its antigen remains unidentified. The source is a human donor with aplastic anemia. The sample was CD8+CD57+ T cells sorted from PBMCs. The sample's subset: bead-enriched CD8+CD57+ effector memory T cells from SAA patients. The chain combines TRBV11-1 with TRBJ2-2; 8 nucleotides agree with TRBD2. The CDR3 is CASSLFPGGDGPNTGELFF. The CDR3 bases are TGTGCCAGCAGCTTATTCCCGGGAGGGGATGGCCCGAACACCGGGGAGCTGTTTTTT.